This record looks at one TCR beta chain sequence and its context. This entry belongs to a study of cytomegalovirus exposure and HLA in healthy donors. Sequencing was performed with immunoSEQ multiplex PCR; in TCRdb, only in-frame clones are kept and a portion is missing. The sample has 45,000 to 65,000 clones; approximately 89% are singletons. Germline V gene sequence: CDR1 MNHNY, CDR2 SVGAGI (reference sequence). The CDR3 loop spans 16 amino acids. V shed 2 bases, J shed 4 bases, and the junction held 7 bases outside the gene matches. Sequencing was carried out using PBMCs. The receptor's source is a young woman in good health and CMV-seropositive. The V and J genes are TRBV6-6 and TRBJ2-3, with 9 nucleotides matching TRBD2. In DNA form, the CDR3 reads TGTGCCAGCAGTTACGCTAGCGGGGCTCGGTCAGATACGCAGTATTTT. Translation gives CASSYASGARSDTQYF.